The 18 T cell receptor beta chains listed next were all sequenced from one sample in a study of control samples from healthy donors and cancer patients. TCRdb's copy holds only in-frame clones and misses some; the assay was immunoSEQ multiplex PCR. The table shows about 95,000 clones, with 91% occurring only once. Material: blood. The source is a woman aged 25 to 45 in good health.

The chain recombines TRBV29-1 with TRBJ1-2, with D perhaps matching TRBD1 (5 bases). The V gene lost 6 bases and the J gene lost 8 bases, with 19 bases spanning the gap. Germline CDR1 and CDR2: SQVTM and ANQGSEA. The CDR3 consists of 13 residues. The DNA for the CDR3 is TGCAGCGTAATGGGGGGAAGGTCCACCGGCTACACCTTC. Its translation is CSVMGGRSTGYTF.

This clone was observed once. The J gene is TRBJ2-1, the V gene TRBV6-1; weak D call: TRBD1 (6 bases). V lost 1 base to trimming and J lost 8 bases, with 18 bases between them. This CDR3 is built from 16 residues. Germline CDR1 MNHNS, CDR2 SASEGT. The CDR3 protein is CASSEEGRLKGDEQFF. The CDR3 nucleotides are TGTGCCAGCAGTGAAGAAGGTCGCCTCAAGGGGGATGAGCAGTTCTTC.

This rearrangement joins TRBV12-3 or TRBV12-4 to TRBJ1-1; D remains unclear. There are 12 residues in the CDR3. The germline V and J ends were trimmed by 4 bases and 4 bases, with 7 bases remaining between them. CDR3 in amino acids: CASSYLSTEAFF. The CDR3 nucleotides are TGTGCCAGCAGTTATTTGAGCACTGAAGCTTTCTTT.

To note about this clone: Other DNA sequences in the sample encode the same CDR3. The chain combines TRBV28 with TRBJ2-5, with 11 bases matching TRBD2. Germline values: CDR1 MDHEN, CDR2 SYDVKM. The CDR3 contains 15 residues. V lost 5 bases, J lost 2 bases, and 4 bases stayed unmatched. The CDR3 DNA reads as TGTGCCAGCAGTGGAGGGACTAGCGGACAAGAGACCCAGTACTTC. It codes for CASSGGTSGQETQYF.

The chain has TRBV2 and TRBJ1-1; D uncertain. Germline lookup yields CDR1 SNHLY and CDR2 FYNNEI. V lost 4 bases to trimming and J lost 3 bases, with 12 bases between them. The CDR3 loop spans 14 amino acids. The CDR3 sequence is CASSAGGAYTEAFF. CDR3 nucleotides: TGTGCCAGCAGTGCGGGCGGAGCATACACTGAAGCTTTCTTT.

CDR3 sequence (DNA): TGTGCCAGCAGCCTGTCTAGCAACAATGAGCAGTTCTTC. This translates into CASSLSSNNEQFF. This chain uses TRBV3-1 (or the pseudogene TRBV3-2) with TRBJ2-1, with a weak D call TRBD2 (5 bases). The CDR3 extends over 13 amino acids. The V end was cut by 4 bases, the J end by 5 bases, with 9 bases between. Germline-derived CDR1 and CDR2 are LGHDT and YNNKEL (reference sequence).

V gene TRBV27 combines with J gene TRBJ2-5; 8 bases are a match to TRBD2. The CDR3 runs to 14 residues. The V segment lost 5 bases and the J segment 3 bases; nucleotides outside the gene matches: 5. Germline V gene data show CDR1 as MNHEY and CDR2 as SMNVEV (reference sequence). CDR3 in DNA: TGTGCCAGCAGTCCCTTTAGCGGGGAAGAGACCCAGTACTTC. The encoded protein is CASSPFSGEETQYF.

The rearrangement joins TRBV6-1 to TRBJ2-4, with D unclear. Deletions cut 2 bases from V and 8 bases from J, with 13 bases between. The germline gives CDR1 MNHNS, CDR2 SASEGT. There are 14 residues in the CDR3. In DNA, the CDR3 is TGTGCCAGCAGTGAACGGGCTAGATTGCACATTCAGTACTTC. It yields the protein CASSERARLHIQYF.

The chain is built from TRBV9 and TRBJ1-5, with TRBD1 matching 10 bases. Unmatched junction bases numbered 5, after V lost 2 bases and J lost 6 bases. This CDR3 comprises 15 residues. Germline V CDR1 and CDR2: SGDLS, YYNGEE. The CDR3 DNA follows: TGTGCCAGCAGCGTGGGACAGGGGAGTAGTCAGCCCCAGCATTTT. Translation: CASSVGQGSSQPQHF. The whole variable domain, remainder taken from reference TRBV9 and TRBJ1-5, is DSGVTQTPKHLITATGQRVTLRCSPRSGDLSVYWYQQSLDQGLQFLIQYYNGEERAKGNILERFSAQQFPDLHSELNLSSLELGDSALYFCASSVGQGSSQPQHFGDGTRLSIL.

V usage is TRBV7-3 and J usage is TRBJ1-1, with D possibly matching TRBD1 (5 bases). Germline CDR1 and CDR2: SGHTA and FQGTGA. The CDR3 is 14 amino acids. The V end lost 6 bases, the J end lost 1 base, and 12 bases lay between the germline ends. In DNA form, the CDR3 reads TGTGCCAGCAGTCCGGGGGGGTCGAACACTGAAGCTTTCTTT. The encoded protein is CASSPGGSNTEAFF.

This chain uses TRBV5-1 with TRBJ2-3; possible D gene TRBD2, 7 bases. This CDR3 is built from 15 residues. V dropped 3 bases and J dropped 3 bases, with 14 bases sitting between them. Germline V gene lookup returns CDR1 SGHRS and CDR2 YFSETQ. The CDR3: CASSWGGHSTDTQYF. For the CDR3, the DNA is TGCGCCAGCAGCTGGGGGGGCCACTCGACAGATACGCAGTATTTT.

This chain joins TRBV7-9 and TRBJ1-5; 10 bases agree with TRBD1. The germline V gene has CDR1 SEHNR and CDR2 FQNEAQ (reference sequence). The ends lost 3 bases at V and 16 bases at J; junction bases unmatched: 12. This CDR3 is 14 amino acids long. CDR3 sequence reads: CASSFDRGPQVPHF. The CDR3 DNA follows: TGTGCCAGCAGCTTCGACAGGGGGCCCCAAGTCCCCCATTTT.

The J gene is TRBJ2-5, the V gene TRBV5-1, with D maybe TRBD1 (6 bases). This CDR3 comprises 17 residues. V lost 0 bases, J lost 4 bases, and 19 bases lay in between. The germline CDR1 and CDR2 sequences are SGHRS and YFSETQ. In DNA form, the CDR3 reads TGCGCCAGCAGCTTGGCCTCCAGGGGCGATGGGGGAGAGACCCAGTACTTC. It is translated as CASSLASRGDGGETQYF.

The chain is built from TRBV5-1 and TRBJ2-2; the match to TRBD1 covers 8 bases. CDR1 and CDR2 (germline): SGHRS, YFSETQ. The CDR3 extends over 14 amino acids. V lost 8 bases to trimming and J lost 2 bases; unmatched junction nucleotides: 5. CDR3 loop: CASHQGANTGELFF. The DNA for the CDR3 is TGCGCCAGTCACCAGGGGGCAAACACCGGGGAGCTGTTTTTT. Combining the CDR3 with reference TRBV5-1 and TRBJ2-2 gives the whole variable domain KAGVTQTPRYLIKTRGQQVTLSCSPISGHRSVSWYQQTPGQGLQFLFEYFSETQRNKGNFPGRFSGRQFSNSRSEMNVSTLELGDSALYLCASHQGANTGELFFGEGSRLTVL.

With regard to this clone: One junction end does not reproduce the germline sequence, and a read error may be involved. Other nucleotide sequences in the sample specify the same CDR3. The V and J genes are TRBV6-1 and TRBJ1-5; perhaps TRBD1 as D (6 bases). From germline, CDR1 is MNHNS and CDR2 SASEGT. The CDR3 has 14 residues. CDR3 residues: CASSEGGGREPQHF. The CDR3 bases are TGTGCCAGCAGCGAAGGGGGGGGGCGGGAGCCCCAGCATTTT.

The chain joins TRBV5-4 to TRBJ2-1; 10 nucleotides agree with TRBD2. The CDR3 length is 16 residues. Germline V gene lookup returns CDR1 SGHNT and CDR2 YYREEE (reference sequence). V lost 4 bases to trimming and J lost 2 bases; unmatched junction nucleotides: 6. The CDR3 DNA follows: TGTGCCAGCAGCCCCTCAGCGGGAGGGGCCTACAATGAGCAGTTCTTC. This gives the protein CASSPSAGGAYNEQFF.

The chain is built from TRBV15 and TRBJ1-4; TRBD1 might be the D (5 bases). Trimming took off 5 bases at V and 5 bases at J, with 15 bases between the two ends. The CDR3 covers 15 residues. CDR1 is LNHNV and CDR2 is YYDKDF in the germline V gene (reference sequence). The CDR3 bases are TGTGCCACCAGCCTCGCGACAGCGGTCAATGAAAAACTGTTTTTT. Its translation: CATSLATAVNEKLFF.

V gene TRBV4-2 combines with J gene TRBJ1-2; possible D gene TRBD1, 6 bases. The CDR3 has 13 amino acids. Trimming pared 7 bases from V and 7 bases from J, leaving 16 bases between. Per germline, CDR1 LGHNA and CDR2 YNFKEQ. The CDR3 region is CASTTGIPSGYTF. In nucleotides, the CDR3 is TGTGCCAGCACCACAGGGATACCATCTGGCTACACCTTC.